These T cell receptor beta chains were read from a single sample in a study of T cells in Graves' hyperthyroidism and ophthalmopathy. MiXCR was run by TCRdb on the multiplex PCR reads, yielding one entry per CDR3 protein. In the table there are some 340,000 distinct CDR3 sequences, approximately 13% of which are singletons. The source material was blood. These receptors originate from a woman aged 40 to 50 with Graves' ophthalmopathy. Each CDR3 is given with its conserved first and last residue. D genes are given only for firm matches.

j_call v_call d_call cdr3_aa
TRBJ2-1 TRBV9 TRBD2 CASSVGPIGTSGGNEQFF
TRBJ2-1 TRBV19 . CASRYRQGGTQFF
TRBJ1-5 TRBV20-1 TRBD1 CSASQSRSGGSYGNQPQHF
TRBJ1-1 TRBV11-3 . CASSRSGGNTEAFF
TRBJ1-5 TRBV6-2/TRBV6-3 . CASSYLVGNQPQHF
TRBJ2-1 TRBV7-2 . CASSLVAVEQFF
TRBJ2-1 TRBV28 . CASSFNSLLIQYEQFF
TRBJ1-1 TRBV14 . CAGSVGINTEAFF
TRBJ2-3 TRBV28 . CASSSTTDTQYF
TRBJ2-5 TRBV7-9 TRBD2 CASSPRGGEEETQYF
TRBJ2-7 TRBV5-1 TRBD1 CASSLGDRAYEQYF
TRBJ1-1 TRBV7-9 TRBD1 CASSLTADPGQRNTEAFF
TRBJ2-1 TRBV28 TRBD1 CASSVGTGGRMDEQFF
TRBJ2-7 TRBV6-4 . CASSLKGSPFDEQYF
TRBJ2-2 TRBV13 . CASSLGWRTGELFF
TRBJ2-5 TRBV29-1 . CSVGPRGGEETQYF
TRBJ2-7 TRBV3-1 . CASSQEITGSSYEQYF
TRBJ1-1 TRBV27 . CASSFLRNGLTEAFF
TRBJ2-2 TRBV13 TRBD2 CASSSLAGGPTGELFF
TRBJ2-1 TRBV27 . CASSTWDQNNEQFF
TRBJ2-3 TRBV12-3/TRBV12-4 TRBD2 CASSPSGRARIPQYF
TRBJ2-3 TRBV7-8 . CASKLGSDTQYF
TRBJ2-3 TRBV3-1 . CASSQRTVGDTQYF
TRBJ2-5 TRBV30 TRBD1 CAWTGGTGGASQNF
TRBJ2-1 TRBV28 . CASHGTSLAASYNEQFF
TRBJ1-2 TRBV5-1 . CASSLDQGTLGYTF
TRBJ2-5 TRBV7-6 . CASCPGLLGTFETQYF
TRBJ2-2 TRBV20-1 . CSARDLGAGELFF
TRBJ1-6 TRBV11-3 TRBD1 CASSFAPGGSNSPLHF
TRBJ2-7 TRBV29-1 . CSVKQTASPGEQYF
TRBJ2-3 TRBV7-2 . CASSLAGHSTDTQYF
TRBJ2-1 TRBV7-9 . CASSLTLRGNEQFF
TRBJ2-5 TRBV20-1 . CSAGVDSETQYF
TRBJ2-7 TRBV7-8 . CASSLEQELSEHEQYF
TRBJ1-6 TRBV30 TRBD1 CAWSGRGTNSPLHF
TRBJ1-2 TRBV7-9 . CASSSPGTRRSGGYGYTF
TRBJ1-1 TRBV20-1 . CSARDPWGRGTEAFF
TRBJ2-7 TRBV28 TRBD1 CASSWGQGADTSEQYF
TRBJ2-1 TRBV7-2 . CASSLVGKWNEQFF
TRBJ2-1 TRBV28 TRBD2 CASSPEGLAGEGEQFF
TRBJ2-7 TRBV4-1 . CASSQRALNSYEQYF
TRBJ2-2 TRBV3-1 . CASSPTWGAGELFF
TRBJ2-3 TRBV28 TRBD2 CASSSGLARNTDTQYF
TRBJ1-4 TRBV3-1 . CASSQGQGLVLGKLFF
TRBJ1-5 TRBV3-1 . CASSQDRGGQPQHF
TRBJ2-2 TRBV29-1 . CSVGYPTGELFF